This T cell receptor (beta chain) was sequenced for a study of CD8+ T cells in alopecia areata. Whole-study context: The study gave treated patients oral tofacitinib at 5 to 10 mg twice daily. Dosing spanned 6 to 18 months on tofacitinib, then 6 months off drug.

The CDR3 extends over 14 amino acids. Germline V gene sequence: CDR1 PRHDT, CDR2 FYEKMQ (reference sequence). J lost 4 bases, V lost 4 bases, and 4 bases had no gene match. To note about this clone: Its specificity is not known.

After isolation, RNA underwent reverse transcription to generate cDNA as the sequencing template. Only in-frame clones appear in the TCRdb table, and some are missing; sequencing was by immunoSEQ multiplex PCR. The table includes approximately 100,000 clones, less than 50% detected once. Study observations and caveats: The study found TCR sharing across patients less clear than in mice, possibly for HLA reasons.

It was from alopecia areata patients that lesional scalp punch biopsies and peripheral blood were collected. The TCR was taken from a human donor with alopecia areata. What was sequenced was CD4+ T cells sorted from blood. This chain joins TRBV13 and TRBJ2-3, with 8 bases identical to TRBD2. The CDR3: CASSSGLAADTQYF. Written as DNA, the CDR3 is TGTGCCAGCAGCTCTGGACTAGCAGCAGATACGCAGTATTTT. Variable domain in full (rest from reference TRBV13 and TRBJ2-3): AAGVIQSPRHLIKEKRETATLKCYPIPRHDTVYWYQQGPGQDPQFLISFYEKMQSDKGSIPDRFSAQQFSDYHSELNMSSLELGDSALYFCASSSGLAADTQYFGPGTRLTVL.